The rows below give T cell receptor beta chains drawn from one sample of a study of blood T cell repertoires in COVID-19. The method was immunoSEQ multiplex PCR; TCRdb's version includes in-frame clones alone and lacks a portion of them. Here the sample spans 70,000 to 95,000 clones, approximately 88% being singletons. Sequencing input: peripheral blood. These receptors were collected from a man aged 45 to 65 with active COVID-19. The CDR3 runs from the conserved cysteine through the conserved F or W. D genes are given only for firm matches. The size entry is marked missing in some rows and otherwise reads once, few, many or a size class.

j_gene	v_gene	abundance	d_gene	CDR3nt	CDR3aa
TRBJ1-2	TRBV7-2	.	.	TGTGCCAGCAGCGTCTCAGGAGGGGATAACTATGGCTACACCTTC	CASSVSGGDNYGYTF
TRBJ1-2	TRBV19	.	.	TGTGCCAGTAGACAGAACTATGGCTACACCTTC	CASRQNYGYTF
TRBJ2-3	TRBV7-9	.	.	TGTGCCAGCAGCCTCGGCGGGTATACGCAGTATTTT	CASSLGGYTQYF
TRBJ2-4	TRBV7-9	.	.	TGTGCCAGCAGCTTTGACAGCGAAAACATTCAGTACTTC	CASSFDSENIQYF
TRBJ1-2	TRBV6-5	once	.	TGTGCCAGCAGTTACTCGAACAGGGATCGCTACACCTTC	CASSYSNRDRYTF
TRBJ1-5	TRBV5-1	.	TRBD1	TGCGCCAGCAGCTTGGATACAGGGGGCCAGCCCCAGCATTTT	CASSLDTGGQPQHF
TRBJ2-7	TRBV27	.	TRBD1	TGTGCCAGCAGAGACTCGGACAGGGTCTACGAGCAGTACTTC	CASRDSDRVYEQYF
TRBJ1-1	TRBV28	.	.	TGTGCCAGCAGTTTACAGTTAGCGTCCACTGAAGCTTTCTTT	CASSLQLASTEAFF
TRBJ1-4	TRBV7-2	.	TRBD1	TGTGCCAGCAGCTCAAACCGGGACAGCTATGAAAAACTGTTTTTT	CASSSNRDSYEKLFF
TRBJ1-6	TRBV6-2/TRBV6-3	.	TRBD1	TGTGCCAGCAGCCTACAGGGGAGAGGTTCACCCCTCCACTTT	CASSLQGRGSPLHF
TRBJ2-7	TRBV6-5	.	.	TGTGCCAGCAGCCGATCTGGGCCGACCTACTACGAGCAGTACTTC	CASSRSGPTYYEQYF
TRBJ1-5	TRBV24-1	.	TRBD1	TGTGCCACCAGTGGCCAGACAGGGTCCAGCAATCAGCCCCAGCATTTT	CATSGQTGSSNQPQHF
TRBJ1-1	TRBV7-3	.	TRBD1	TGTGCCAGCAGCACGACAGGGGGTCCGTATACTGAAGCTTTCTTT	CASSTTGGPYTEAFF
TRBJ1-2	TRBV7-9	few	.	TGTGCCAGCATCCCGGGGGGGAGCTATGGCTACACCTTC	CASIPGGSYGYTF
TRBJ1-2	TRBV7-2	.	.	TGTGCCAGCAGCTTAGTCGGGGGAGACTATGGCTACACCTTC	CASSLVGGDYGYTF
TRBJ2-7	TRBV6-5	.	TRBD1	TGTGCCAGCAGTTACGGTGGACAGGGGAAGTACGAGCAGTACTTC	CASSYGGQGKYEQYF
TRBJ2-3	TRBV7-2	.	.	TGTGCCGGGGGGCGGGGGCACGGGGATACGCAGTATTTT	CAGGRGHGDTQYF
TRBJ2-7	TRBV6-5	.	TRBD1	TGTGCCAGCAGTCCCTTCTTAGACAGGGCCTACGAGCAGTACTTC	CASSPFLDRAYEQYF
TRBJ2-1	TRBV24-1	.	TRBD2	TGTGCCACCAGTGATTTAGGACTAGCGGGGGGCCATGAGCAGTTCTTC	CATSDLGLAGGHEQFF
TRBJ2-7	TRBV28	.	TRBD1	TGTGCCAGCAGTTTATGGGGTGAAACAGGGGACGACGGGTACGAGCAGTACTTC	CASSLWGETGDDGYEQYF
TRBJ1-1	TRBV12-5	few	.	TGTGCTAGTGGTCTTTCGGGTGCTAGTGCTTTCTTT	CASGLSGASAFF
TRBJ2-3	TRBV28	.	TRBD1	TGTGCCAGCAGACGGGAGACAGGGGGCGTCACAGATACGCAGTATTTT	CASRRETGGVTDTQYF
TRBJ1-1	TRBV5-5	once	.	TGTGCCAGCAGCTTTATGGCCGAAAGAGCTTTCTTT	CASSFMAERAFF
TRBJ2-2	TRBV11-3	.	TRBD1	TGTGCCAGCAGCCCTGGACAGGGGAACACCGGGGAGCTGTTTTTT	CASSPGQGNTGELFF
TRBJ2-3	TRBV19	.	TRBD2	TGTGCCAGTAGGGGAGGGCCCTCCCCAGATACGCAGTATTTT	CASRGGPSPDTQYF
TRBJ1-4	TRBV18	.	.	TGTGCCAGCTCATCACCGGGAGCCGGGGGTGAAAAACTGTTTTTT	CASSSPGAGGEKLFF
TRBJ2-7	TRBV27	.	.	TGTGCCAGCAGTTGGGGGCCCGGTCCACTAGTTGAGTACTTC	CASSWGPGPLVEYF
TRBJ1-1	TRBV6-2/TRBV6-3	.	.	TGTGCCAGCAGTTACGCCCTCAGGGAAGCTTTCTTT	CASSYALREAFF
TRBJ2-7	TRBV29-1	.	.	TGCAGCGTTCTGAGGACAGAGCACTACGAGCAGTACTTC	CSVLRTEHYEQYF
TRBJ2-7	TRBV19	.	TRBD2	TGTGCCAGTACACCCGGGACTAGCGGCTCCTACGAGCAGTACTTC	CASTPGTSGSYEQYF
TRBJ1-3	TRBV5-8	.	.	TGTGCCAGCAGCGCCCGCGGCCAGTGGAACACCATATATTTT	CASSARGQWNTIYF
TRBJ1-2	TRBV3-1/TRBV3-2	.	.	TGTGCCAGCAGCCGCCTGCCGGACAGCTATGGCTACACCTTC	CASSRLPDSYGYTF
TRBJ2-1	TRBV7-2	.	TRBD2	TGTGCCAGCAGCCTACAGCGGGGGGGTTCCTACAATGAGCAGTTCTTC	CASSLQRGGSYNEQFF
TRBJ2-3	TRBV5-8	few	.	TGTGCCAGCGCGCGGCTCACAGATACGCAGTATTTT	CASARLTDTQYF
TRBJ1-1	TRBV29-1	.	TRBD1	TGCAGCGTTATCCCACAGGGGCGGAGGGGCACTGAAGCTTTCTTT	CSVIPQGRRGTEAFF
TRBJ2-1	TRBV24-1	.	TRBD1	TGTGCCACCAGTGATCTGACAGGGGGCCTCAATGAGCAGTTCTTC	CATSDLTGGLNEQFF
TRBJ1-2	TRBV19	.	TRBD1	TGTGCCAGTAGTACCTCCGGGACAGGCCTCGGCTACACCTTC	CASSTSGTGLGYTF
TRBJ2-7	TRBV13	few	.	TGTGCCAGCAGCGCCGGACAGACCTACGAGCAGTACTTC	CASSAGQTYEQYF
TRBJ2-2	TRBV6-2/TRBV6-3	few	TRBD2	TGTGCCAGCAGTAGCGGGACTAACACCGGGGAGCTGTTTTTT	CASSSGTNTGELFF
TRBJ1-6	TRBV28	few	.	TGTGCCAGCAGTTTTACCCAGTCTTATAATTCACCCCTCCACTTT	CASSFTQSYNSPLHF
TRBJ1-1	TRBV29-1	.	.	TGCAGCGTCGTCGGCGACAAGTCGAACACTGAAGCTTTCTTT	CSVVGDKSNTEAFF
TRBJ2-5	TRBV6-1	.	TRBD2	TGTGCCAGCAGTGAAATGACTAGCGGGTTCCAAGAGACCCAGTACTTC	CASSEMTSGFQETQYF
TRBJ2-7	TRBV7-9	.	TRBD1	TGTGCCAGCAGCTTATCGGGACAGGCGACCTACGAGCAGTACTTC	CASSLSGQATYEQYF
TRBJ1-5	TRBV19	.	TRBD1	TGTGCCAGTAGTATAGATTTCTCAGGGGGTGGTCAGCCCCAGCATTTT	CASSIDFSGGGQPQHF
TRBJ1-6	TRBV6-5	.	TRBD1	TGTGCCAGCAGAATTACTCAGGGGGTTATCTCACCCCTCCACTTT	CASRITQGVISPLHF
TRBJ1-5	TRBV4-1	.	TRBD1	TGCGCCAGCAGCCAAGAAGTCCAACTCCGGGACAGGGGGTTTGGGAGCAATCAGCCCCAGCATTTT	CASSQEVQLRDRGFGSNQPQHF